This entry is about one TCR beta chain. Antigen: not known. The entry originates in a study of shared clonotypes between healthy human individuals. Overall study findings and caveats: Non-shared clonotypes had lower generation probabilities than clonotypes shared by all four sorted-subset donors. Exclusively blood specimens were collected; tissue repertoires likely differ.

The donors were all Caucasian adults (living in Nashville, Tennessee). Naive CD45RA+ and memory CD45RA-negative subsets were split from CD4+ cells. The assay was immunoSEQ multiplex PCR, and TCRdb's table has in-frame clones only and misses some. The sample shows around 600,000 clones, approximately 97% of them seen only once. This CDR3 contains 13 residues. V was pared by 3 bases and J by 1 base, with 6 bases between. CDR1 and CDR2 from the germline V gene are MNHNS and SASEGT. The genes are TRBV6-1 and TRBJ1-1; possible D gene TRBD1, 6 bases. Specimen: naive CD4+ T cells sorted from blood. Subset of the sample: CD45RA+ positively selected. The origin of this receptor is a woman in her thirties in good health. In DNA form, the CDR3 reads TGTGCCAGCAGTGAGGACAGGAACACTGAAGCTTTCTTT. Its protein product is CASSEDRNTEAFF.